These 32 T cell receptor beta chains originate from one sample sequenced in a study of blood T cells in healthy people across ages. Together with a sample-barcoded 5' primer, a J-beta primer mix was included in a second PCR lasting roughly 7 to 11 cycles. Each CDR3 protein gets one entry after TCRdb re-called the 5' RACE reads with MiXCR. The table shows fewer than 700,000 distinct CDR3 sequences, with around 38% occurring only once. Sequenced input: blood. Every receptor here comes from a man older than 75 in good health.

This clonotype was counted between two and nine times. V is TRBV6-2 or TRBV6-3 and J is TRBJ2-3; D possibly corresponds to TRBD1 (6 bases). The V and J ends lost 8 bases and 5 bases respectively, with 11 bases between them. The CDR3 runs to 12 residues. Germline CDR1 MNHEY, CDR2 SVGEGT. This CDR3 is CASRQVLDTQYF. In DNA, the CDR3 is TGTGCCAGCCGACAGGTCCTAGATACGCAGTATTTT.

This clonotype was found a few times. The rearrangement links TRBV20-1 to TRBJ2-6; D remains ambiguous. Trimming removed 0 bases from V and 0 bases from J, with 9 bases in between. The germline CDR1 and CDR2 sequences are DFQATT and SNEGSKA (reference sequence). The CDR3 loop spans 16 amino acids. CDR3 sequence reads: CSARDVGASGANVLTF. The CDR3 DNA sequence: TGCAGTGCTAGAGATGTTGGTGCCTCTGGGGCCAACGTCCTGACTTTC.

The genes are TRBV11-2 and TRBJ2-3, with 12 nucleotides matching TRBD2. V lost 1 base and J lost 8; bases outside the gene matches: 13. Germline CDR1 reads SGHAT; CDR2 reads FQNNGV. The CDR3 contains 18 residues. Here the CDR3 DNA reads TGTGCCAGCAGCTTAGTCTGGTCTAGCGGGGGGGCAGGGGCTACGCAGTATTTT. It translates to CASSLVWSSGGAGATQYF.

This clonotype was observed at least ten times. The gene calls are TRBV2 and TRBJ2-5, with no clear D. CDR3 size: 15 residues. Trimming took 4 bases from V and 5 from J, leaving 17 bases between them. Germline lookup yields CDR1 SNHLY and CDR2 FYNNEI. CDR3 sequence reads: CASSAMAPLGETQYF. CDR3 DNA sequence: TGTGCCAGCAGTGCTATGGCACCTCTGGGGGAGACCCAGTACTTC.

This clonotype came up a few times. J is TRBJ2-1 and V is TRBV4-2; D is undetermined. Per the germline V gene, CDR1 is LGHNA and CDR2 is YNFKEQ. The CDR3 sequence is 16 residues long. With 1 base removed from V and 0 bases from J, the gap between germline ends came to 10 bases. The CDR3, as DNA: TGTGCCAGCAGCCAAGTAGGGTGGAGCTCCTACAATGAGCAGTTCTTC. Its translation: CASSQVGWSSYNEQFF.

A note on this clonotype: Mismatch with germline at one junction end may stem from a read error. The CDR3 region has the DNA TGCAGTGATAGAAGGTTACAGGGGGGTGAGACCCAGTACTTC. Protein: CSDRRLQGGETQYF. The chain employs TRBV20-1 and TRBJ2-5; 8 bases align to TRBD1. This CDR3 comprises 14 residues. Germline V gene lookup returns CDR1 DFQATT and CDR2 SNEGSKA (reference sequence).

The chain uses TRBV30 and TRBJ2-6; possibly TRBD1 for D (6 bases). This CDR3 has 15 amino acids. Trimming removed 3 bases from V and 0 bases from J, with 9 bases in between. Germline CDR1 is GTSNPN and CDR2 is SVGIG (reference sequence). The CDR3 sequence: CAWRATGSGANVLTF. The CDR3, as DNA: TGTGCCTGGAGGGCGACAGGCTCTGGGGCCAACGTCCTGACTTTC.

In regard to this clonotype: A junction boundary mismatches the germline segment, possibly from a read error. This chain joins TRBV7-9 and TRBJ2-1, with D possibly matching TRBD2 (6 bases). The germline V gene encodes CDR1 SEHNR and CDR2 FQNEAQ (reference sequence). The CDR3 sequence is 18 residues long. CDR3 in amino acids: CVSSLVPLDYFSYNEQFF. DNA of the CDR3: TGTGTCAGCAGCTTAGTGCCTCTGGACTATTTCTCCTACAATGAGCAGTTCTTC.

The CDR3 DNA follows: TGTGCCAGCAGTCGCGGGACAGCCAAAAACATTCAGTACTTC. Translating it yields CASSRGTAKNIQYF. The chain recombines TRBV27 with TRBJ2-4, with a weak D call TRBD2 (6 bases). The V end was cut by 5 bases, the J end by 0 bases, with 8 bases between. Germline assignment: CDR1 MNHEY and CDR2 SMNVEV (reference sequence). This CDR3 spans 14 amino acids.

The chain couples TRBV4-1 to TRBJ2-4, with 8 bases identical to TRBD2. The J call is in doubt because the DNA end fits TRBJ2-7 better. The CDR3 runs to 17 residues. CDR1 and CDR2 from the germline V gene are MGHRA and YSYEKL. CDR3 bases: TGCGCCAGCAGCCAAAATACATGCGGGAGGCCCGCCTACGAGCAGTACTTC. This sequence encodes CASSQNTCGRPAYEQYF.

The chain recombines TRBV6-2 or TRBV6-3 with TRBJ2-6; 8 bases are a match to TRBD2. Trimming took 4 bases from V and 3 from J; bases not matched to a gene: 5. The CDR3 runs to 16 residues. CDR1 MNHEY and CDR2 SVGEGT come from the germline V gene. The CDR3 is CASSSRAGVGANVLTF. The CDR3, as DNA: TGTGCCAGCAGTTCAAGAGCGGGAGTTGGGGCCAACGTCCTGACTTTC.

A few counts support this clonotype. The rearrangement joins TRBV5-1 to TRBJ2-5; D call uncertain. The J call could be wrong; TRBJ2-7 is a better fit for the DNA end. Looked up from germline, CDR1 is SGHRS and CDR2 is YFSETQ. The CDR3 is 12 amino acids. CDR3 protein: CASSLERYEQYF. CDR3 in DNA: TGCGCCAGCAGCTTGGAACGATACGAGCAGTACTTC.

This clonotype has only a few counts. The chain carries TRBV4-3 and TRBJ1-6; the D is unclear. The CDR3 extends over 12 amino acids. Trimming removed 5 bases at V and 3 bases at J, with 2 bases between. CDR1 LGHNA and CDR2 YSLEER come from the germline V gene. CDR3 DNA sequence: TGCGCCAGCAGCAACTATAATTCACCCCTCCACTTT. Translation gives CASSNYNSPLHF.

This clonotype was counted many times. This rearrangement joins TRBV4-2 to TRBJ1-2, with no clear D. CDR1 is LGHNA, CDR2 YNFKEQ, per germline. V gave up 10 bases and J gave up 3 bases, with 12 bases separating them. The CDR3 runs to 12 residues. CDR3 region: CATSFGDYGYTF. CDR3 nucleotide sequence: TGTGCCACCTCTTTCGGGGACTATGGCTACACCTTC.

In this sample, this clonotype turned up a few times. The genes are TRBV7-8 and TRBJ2-5; TRBD1 aligns across 10 bases. The J segment lost 4 bases and the V segment lost 1 base, leaving 6 bases of the junction unmatched. Germline V gene data show CDR1 as SGHVS and CDR2 as FQNEAQ. This CDR3 has 16 amino acids. The CDR3 sequence is CASSLGGGTGAETQYF. The DNA for the CDR3 is TGTGCCAGCAGCTTAGGGGGAGGGACAGGGGCAGAGACCCAGTACTTC.

V is TRBV7-9 and J is TRBJ2-2; D remains unclear. The germline gives CDR1 SEHNR, CDR2 FQNEAQ (reference sequence). Trimming stripped 7 bases from V and 1 base from J, with 22 bases between. The CDR3 runs to 18 residues. CDR3 region: CASNTFPRSLWNTGELFF. The CDR3 region has the DNA TGTGCCAGCAACACCTTCCCTCGGAGCTTATGGAACACCGGGGAGCTGTTTTTT.

Details on this clonotype: Given a much more abundant clone one base away, this may be a read error. The chain carries TRBV15 and TRBJ2-3; 9 nucleotides match TRBD2. The CDR3 contains 17 residues. The V gene end was trimmed by 0 bases and the J gene end by 8 bases; junction bases not matched to a gene: 12. The germline CDR1 and CDR2 sequences are LNHNV and YYDKDF (reference sequence). CDR3 bases: TGTGCCACCAGCAGAGAAGCTCGGACTAGCGAGGTAGGTACGCAGTATTTT. It codes for CATSREARTSEVGTQYF.

This clonotype is a singleton in its sample. The CDR3 here is CASSLGPELAGEINEQYF. The CDR3 DNA reads TGTGCCAGCAGCTTAGGCCCCGAACTAGCGGGAGAGATCAATGAGCAGTACTTC. V usage is TRBV7-3 and J usage is TRBJ2-7, with 11 bases lining up with TRBD2. The CDR3 runs 18 residues. Germline V gene data show CDR1 as SGHTA and CDR2 as FQGTGA. J lost 7 bases, V lost 2 bases, and 16 bases had no gene match. The whole variable domain, remainder taken from reference TRBV7-3 and TRBJ2-7, is GAGVSQTPSNKVTEKGKYVELRCDPISGHTALYWYRQSLGQGPEFLIYFQGTGAADDSGLPNDRFFAVRPEGSVSTLKIQRTERGDSAVYLCASSLGPELAGEINEQYFGPGTRLTVT.

The chain links TRBV7-9 to TRBJ2-7; 7 bases agree with TRBD2. Per the germline V gene, CDR1 is SEHNR and CDR2 is FQNEAQ (reference sequence). The CDR3 is 17 residues long. After removal of 1 base from V and 0 bases from J, the junction contained 9 bases not matched to a gene. CDR3 nucleotide sequence: TGTGCCAGCAGCTTAGGGGGGGGGGGGGAGCGCTCCTACGAGCAGTACTTC. Translated: CASSLGGGGERSYEQYF.

J is TRBJ2-5 and V is TRBV6-2 or TRBV6-3; D possibly corresponds to TRBD1 (5 bases). TRBJ2-7 explains the end of the DNA better; the J call may be wrong. The CDR3 totals 13 residues. The germline CDR1 and CDR2 sequences are MNHEY and SVGEGT. CDR3 bases: TGTGCCAGCAGTTATACAGGCCAATACGAGCAGTACTTC. It is translated as CASSYTGQYEQYF.

A few counts support this clonotype. This sequence joins TRBV9 and TRBJ1-5; D uncertain. CDR1 is SGDLS and CDR2 is YYNGEE in the germline V gene. The CDR3 consists of 14 residues. Deletions cut 0 bases from V and 4 bases from J, with 8 bases between. CDR3 protein: CASSVGGLNQPQHF. The CDR3, as DNA: TGTGCCAGCAGCGTAGGAGGCTTGAATCAGCCCCAGCATTTT.

The chain joins TRBV12-3 or TRBV12-4 to TRBJ1-1; a weak D match, TRBD1 (5 bases). With 6 bases removed from V and 11 bases from J, the gap between germline ends came to 19 bases. This CDR3 comprises 13 residues. The CDR3 DNA is TGTGCCAGCAGCCTGGCCGCCGGGGGTGAGGCTTTCTTT. This codes for CASSLAAGGEAFF.

This clonotype was recorded at least ten times. The chain uses TRBV7-2 and TRBJ2-5, with D perhaps matching TRBD1 or TRBD2 (6 bases each). The CDR3 has 16 amino acids. Trimming shortened V by 4 bases and J by 6 bases, and 21 bases separated the two germline ends. Germline-derived CDR1 and CDR2 are SGHTA and FQGNSA. The CDR3 bases are TGTGCCAGCAGCTCGGGGGCTACAACGAGGGGAAAGACCCAGTACTTC. Its translation: CASSSGATTRGKTQYF.

This clonotype was observed a handful of times. CDR3 in amino acids: CASSPDRGTRLNEQFF. For the CDR3, the DNA is TGCGCCAGCAGCCCCGATCGCGGGACTAGACTCAATGAGCAGTTCTTC. The chain is built from TRBV4-3 and TRBJ2-1; 8 positions match TRBD2. The germline CDR1 and CDR2 sequences are LGHNA and YSLEER. V trimming: 4 bases; J trimming: 6 bases; junction bases outside the gene matches: 11. CDR3 length: 16 residues.

J is TRBJ1-1 and V is TRBV11-1, with D tentatively TRBD1 (5 bases). With 6 bases removed from V and 2 bases from J, the gap between germline ends came to 13 bases. CDR1 and CDR2 from the germline V gene are SGHAT and FQDESV (reference sequence). The CDR3 spans 14 residues. The CDR3 coding sequence is TGTGCCAGCAGTAGGGCGGGACCTAACACTGAAGCTTTCTTT. Protein product: CASSRAGPNTEAFF. Complete variable domain (other parts from reference TRBV11-1 and TRBJ1-1): EAEVAQSPRYKITEKSQAVAFWCDPISGHATLYWYRQILGQGPELLVQFQDESVVDDSQLPKDRFSAERLKGVDSTLKIQPAELGDSAMYLCASSRAGPNTEAFFGQGTRLTVV.

The J gene is TRBJ2-1, the V gene TRBV6-2 or TRBV6-3; 10 bases align to TRBD2. CDR3 size: 14 residues. Per germline, CDR1 MNHEY and CDR2 SVGEGT. J gave up 4 bases and V 6 bases, and 3 bases lay outside the gene matches. The CDR3 loop reads CASRERGGYNEQFF. CDR3 DNA: TGTGCCAGCAGGGAGCGGGGGGGATACAATGAGCAGTTCTTC.

V gene TRBV20-1 combines with J gene TRBJ2-1; TRBD2 matches 10 bases. Germline V lookup: CDR1 DFQATT, CDR2 SNEGSKA (reference sequence). The length of the CDR3 is 14 residues. The V gene end was trimmed by 5 bases and the J gene end by 3 bases; junction bases not matched to a gene: 4. The CDR3 spells CSASGTSVYNEQFF. CDR3 nucleotides: TGCAGTGCTTCCGGGACTAGCGTCTACAATGAGCAGTTCTTC.

The rearrangement links TRBV12-3 or TRBV12-4 to TRBJ1-4, with TRBD1 identical over 9 bases. CDR3 length equals 14 residues. The V gene end was trimmed by 10 bases and the J gene end by 10 bases; junction bases not matched to a gene: 13. The CDR3 sequence: CATNDGTGRAKLFF. The DNA for the CDR3 is TGTGCCACCAATGATGGGACAGGGCGCGCAAAACTGTTTTTT.

This sequence joins TRBV7-2 and TRBJ2-5; no clear D gene. Germline CDR1 SGHTA, CDR2 FQGNSA. Between the trimmed V and J ends, which lost 0 bases and 3 bases, there was a span of 11 bases. The CDR3 has 15 residues. CDR3 region: CASSLAPTVKETQYF. Here the CDR3 DNA reads TGTGCCAGCAGCTTAGCGCCCACAGTCAAAGAGACCCAGTACTTC.

The sample holds a few counts of this clonotype. The V and J genes are TRBV28 and TRBJ2-3, with 12 nucleotides matching TRBD2. The germline CDR1 and CDR2 sequences are MDHEN and SYDVKM. Losses at the gene ends were 10 bases for V and 8 bases for J; bases not matched to a gene: 13. This CDR3 has 15 amino acids. This CDR3 is CATAGTSGPGGTQYF. The DNA of the CDR3 is TGTGCCACCGCCGGGACTAGCGGGCCAGGGGGTACGCAGTATTTT.

This clonotype was seen a handful of times. The chain employs TRBV6-6 and TRBJ2-5; perhaps TRBD1 as D (6 bases). The CDR3 runs to 15 residues. The germline CDR1 and CDR2 sequences are MNHNY and SVGAGI (reference sequence). Trimming stripped 2 bases from V and 0 bases from J, with 10 bases between. This CDR3 is CASSYPQGNQETQYF. Written as DNA, the CDR3 is TGTGCCAGCAGTTACCCACAGGGAAACCAAGAGACCCAGTACTTC.

This clonotype has a handful of counts. The CDR3 region has the DNA TGTGCCAGCAGCCAAGTAAGAAGCGGGCCCCAGTACTTC. As protein: CASSQVRSGPQYF. The chain combines TRBV14 with TRBJ2-5; TRBD2 is a possible D gene (6 bases). The V end was cut by 1 base, the J end by 9 bases, with 12 bases between. The CDR3 runs to 13 residues. Germline V gene lookup returns CDR1 SGHDN and CDR2 FVKESK. Together with reference TRBV14 and TRBJ2-5, the CDR3 gives the full variable domain: EAGVTQFPSHSVIEKGQTVTLRCDPISGHDNLYWYRRVMGKEIKFLLHFVKESKQDESGMPNNRFLAERTGGTYSTLKVQPAELEDSGVYFCASSQVRSGPQYFGPGTRLLVL.